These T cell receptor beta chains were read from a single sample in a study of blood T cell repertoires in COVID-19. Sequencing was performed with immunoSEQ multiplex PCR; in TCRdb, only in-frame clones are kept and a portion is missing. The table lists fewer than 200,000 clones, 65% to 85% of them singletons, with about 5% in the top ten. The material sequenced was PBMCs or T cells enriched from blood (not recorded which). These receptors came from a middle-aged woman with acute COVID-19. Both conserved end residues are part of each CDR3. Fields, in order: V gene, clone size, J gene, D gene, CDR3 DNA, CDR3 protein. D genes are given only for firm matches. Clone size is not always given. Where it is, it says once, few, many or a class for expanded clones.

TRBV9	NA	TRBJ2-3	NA	TGTGCCAGCAGCCGAGGCTCAACTAGTGCTAGCACAGATACGCAGTATTTT	CASSRGSTSASTDTQYF
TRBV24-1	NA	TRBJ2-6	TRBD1	TGTGCCACCAGTGATCCCGGGACAGGGGTTTCTGGGGCCAACGTCCTGACTTTC	CATSDPGTGVSGANVLTF
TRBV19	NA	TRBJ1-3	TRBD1	TGTGCCAGTAGAGACAGGGGGCAATCGCCCTCTGGAAACACCATATATTTT	CASRDRGQSPSGNTIYF
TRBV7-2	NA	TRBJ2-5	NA	TGTGCCAGCAGCCCACGTTTAGGGGTATCCCAAGAGACCCAGTACTTC	CASSPRLGVSQETQYF
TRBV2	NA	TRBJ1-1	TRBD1	TGTGCCAGCACCCCGACAGGGGGCACTGAAGCTTTCTTT	CASTPTGGTEAFF
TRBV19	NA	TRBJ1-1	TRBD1	TGTGCCAGTACCCACCAAGGGACAGGTTACACTGAAGCTTTCTTT	CASTHQGTGYTEAFF
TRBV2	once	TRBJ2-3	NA	TGTGCCAGCAGTGAACCGGCAGGGCTTTCAGATACGCAGTATTTT	CASSEPAGLSDTQYF
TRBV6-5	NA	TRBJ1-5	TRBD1	TGTGCCAGCAGTTGGGACAGGGCTCAGCCCCAGCATTTT	CASSWDRAQPQHF
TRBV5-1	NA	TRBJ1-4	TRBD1	TGCGCCAGCAGCGATCGCCCGGGACAGGCAAATGAAAAACTGTTTTTT	CASSDRPGQANEKLFF
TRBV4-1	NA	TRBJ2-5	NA	TGCGCCAGCAGCCTCTATCCACAGGTCCAAGAGACCCAGTACTTC	CASSLYPQVQETQYF